A single sample gave rise to the 14 T cell receptor beta chains below, sequenced in a study of blood T cells in healthy people across ages. The authors ran a second PCR of roughly 7 to 11 cycles using a sample-barcoded 5' primer and a J-beta primer mix. From the 5' RACE reads, TCRdb called clonotypes with MiXCR, one entry per CDR3 protein. In the table there are some 930,000 distinct CDR3 sequences, just under 30% of which are singletons. The sample was also reused in another study, on T cells of mothers and their children.

Specimen: blood. These receptors came from a woman in her 40s in good health.

This clonotype was detected only a few times. The chain recombines TRBV5-1 with TRBJ2-3, with D maybe TRBD1 (5 bases). Between the trimmed V and J ends, which lost 0 bases and 0 bases, there was a span of 14 bases. The CDR3 is 17 residues long. From germline, CDR1 is SGHRS and CDR2 YFSETQ. CDR3 sequence reads: CASSLVGQGWSTDTQYF. The CDR3 DNA sequence: TGCGCCAGCAGCTTGGTCGGGCAGGGCTGGAGCACAGATACGCAGTATTTT.

This clonotype was counted at least ten times. This rearrangement joins TRBV7-9 to TRBJ1-2; no firm D call. The length of the CDR3 is 13 residues. V was clipped by 2 bases and J by 2 bases, with 6 bases between them. CDR1 and CDR2 from the germline V gene are SEHNR and FQNEAQ (reference sequence). CDR3 nucleotides: TGTGCCAGCAGCTTAACAGAAAACTATGGCTACACCTTC. Translation: CASSLTENYGYTF.

This clonotype was found a few times. Relative to the germline gene, one junction end is altered; a read error may explain this. V is TRBV3-1 and J is TRBJ1-6; D is unresolved. CDR1 LGHDT and CDR2 YNNKEL come from the germline V gene (reference sequence). The CDR3 runs to 13 residues. CDR3: CASNQGTNSPLHF. CDR3 bases: TGTGCCAGCAACCAAGGAACTAATTCACCCCTCCACTTT.

Note on this clonotype: A much larger clone lies one base from this, so it may be a read error. The chain recombines TRBV5-1 with TRBJ2-1; D might be TRBD2 (7 bases). The CDR3 length is 16 residues. The V gene's germline CDR1 is SGHRS and CDR2 YFSETQ. Trimming removed 1 base at V and 11 bases at J, with 22 bases between. The CDR3 is CASSLQSRGARDKQFF. In DNA, the CDR3 is TGCGCCAGCAGCTTGCAGAGCCGGGGGGCTCGGGATAAGCAGTTCTTC.

The gene calls are TRBV12-3 or TRBV12-4 and TRBJ2-2; D may correspond to TRBD1 or TRBD2 (7 bases each). The V end was cut by 8 bases, the J end by 0 bases, with 10 bases between. The CDR3 spans 14 residues. CDR3: CASQGGANTGELFF. CDR3 nucleotide sequence: TGTGCCAGCCAGGGGGGGGCGAACACCGGGGAGCTGTTTTTT.

This chain joins TRBV20-1 and TRBJ1-2, with 7 bases identical to TRBD1. After removal of 0 bases from V and 1 base from J, the junction contained 5 bases not matched to a gene. The germline CDR1 and CDR2 sequences are DFQATT and SNEGSKA (reference sequence). CDR3 length: 15 amino acids. The CDR3 coding sequence is TGCAGTGCTAGAGATGGGGGACAGCTTAACTATGGCTACACCTTC. Its translation: CSARDGGQLNYGYTF.

This clonotype was recorded a few times. The rearrangement uses TRBV10-3 and TRBJ2-2; D not certain. From germline, CDR1 is ENHRY and CDR2 SYGVKD. V was clipped by 6 bases and J by 5 bases, with 10 bases between them. The CDR3 spans 13 residues. The CDR3 DNA reads TGTGCCATCAGCGCAAGGGATACCGGGGAGCTGTTTTTT. Residues: CAISARDTGELFF.

This clonotype was detected a few times. V and J are TRBV7-2 and TRBJ1-5; 8 bases are shared with TRBD1. The V gene's germline CDR1 is SGHTA and CDR2 FQGNSA. The CDR3 contains 17 residues. J lost 4 bases, V lost 5 bases, and 13 bases had no gene match. The CDR3 region has the DNA TGTGCCAGCAGCCCCGGACAGGGTTCGGGGTGGAATCAGCCCCAGCATTTT. It specifies CASSPGQGSGWNQPQHF.

The chain couples TRBV20-1 to TRBJ2-5; D is possibly TRBD1 or TRBD2 (5 bases each). Germline lookup yields CDR1 DFQATT and CDR2 SNEGSKA (reference sequence). This CDR3 is 13 amino acids long. V was trimmed by 6 bases and J by 4 bases, leaving 15 bases between them. CDR3 in amino acids: CSATGPPRETQYF. As DNA, the CDR3 is TGCAGTGCAACGGGACCGCCGCGAGAGACCCAGTACTTC.

This clonotype was picked up a small number of times. This may arise from a read error, as a much more abundant clone is one base away. The rearrangement links TRBV5-5 to TRBJ2-6, with a possible D match to TRBD2 (6 bases). V was pared by 5 bases and J by 1 base, with 10 bases between. Looked up from germline, CDR1 is SGHKS and CDR2 is YYEKEE (reference sequence). CDR3 length: 15 amino acids. CDR3 residues: CASREGTSGANVLTF. The CDR3 nucleotides are TGTGCCAGCAGGGAGGGGACGTCTGGGGCCAACGTCCTGACTTTC.

Concerning this clonotype itself: One end of the junction does not line up with germline, which may come from a read error. The rearrangement links TRBV7-9 to TRBJ1-4, with D unresolved. The CDR3 consists of 14 residues. Germline loops: CDR1 SEHNR, CDR2 FQNEAQ (reference sequence). The CDR3 sequence is CASSLGAANEKRFF. The CDR3, as DNA: TGTGCCAGCAGCTTAGGTGCGGCTAATGAAAAACGGTTTTTT.

V gene TRBV6-5 combines with J gene TRBJ2-1; D is uncertain. This CDR3 spans 13 amino acids. Looked up from germline, CDR1 is MNHEY and CDR2 is SVGAGI. The V end lost 0 bases, the J end lost 5 bases, and 5 bases lay between the germline ends. CDR3 nucleotides: TGTGCCAGCAGTTACTCGTCGAACAATGAGCAGTTCTTC. It codes for CASSYSSNNEQFF.

The rearrangement joins TRBV11-1 to TRBJ2-1; weak D call: TRBD1 (6 bases). Deletions cut 5 bases from V and 0 bases from J, with 14 bases between. The CDR3 loop spans 16 amino acids. Germline V CDR1 and CDR2: SGHAT, FQDESV (reference sequence). This chain's CDR3 is CASSPPRGPSYNEQFF. CDR3 DNA sequence: TGTGCCAGCAGCCCTCCCAGGGGCCCCTCCTACAATGAGCAGTTCTTC.

This clonotype was detected ten times or more. This chain connects TRBV5-1 to TRBJ2-7, with D perhaps TRBD1 (6 bases). The CDR3 covers 13 residues. Germline CDR1 SGHRS, CDR2 YFSETQ. The ends were cut back, 0 bases at V and 5 bases at J, with 9 bases in the middle. The CDR3 loop reads CASSLAGVNEQYF. The CDR3 DNA is TGCGCCAGCAGCTTGGCAGGGGTTAACGAGCAGTACTTC.